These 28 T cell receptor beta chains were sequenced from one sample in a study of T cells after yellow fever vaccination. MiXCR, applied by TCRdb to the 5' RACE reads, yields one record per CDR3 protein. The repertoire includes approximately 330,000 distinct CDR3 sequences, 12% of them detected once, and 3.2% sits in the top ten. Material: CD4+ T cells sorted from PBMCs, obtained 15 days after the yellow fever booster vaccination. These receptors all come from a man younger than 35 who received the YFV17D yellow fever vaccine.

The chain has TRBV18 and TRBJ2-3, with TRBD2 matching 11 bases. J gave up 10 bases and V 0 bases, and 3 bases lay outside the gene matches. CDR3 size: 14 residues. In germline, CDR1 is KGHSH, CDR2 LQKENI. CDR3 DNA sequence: TGTGCCAGCTCACCACCGGGACTAGCGGCGTCGCAGTATTTT. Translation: CASSPPGLAASQYF.

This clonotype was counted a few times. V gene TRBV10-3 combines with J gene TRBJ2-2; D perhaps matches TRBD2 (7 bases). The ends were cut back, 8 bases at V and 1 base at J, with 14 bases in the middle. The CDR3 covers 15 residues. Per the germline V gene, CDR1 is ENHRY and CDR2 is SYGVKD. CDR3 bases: TGTGCCATCCAGTCGGGGGGCCTGAACACCGGGGAGCTGTTTTTT. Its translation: CAIQSGGLNTGELFF.

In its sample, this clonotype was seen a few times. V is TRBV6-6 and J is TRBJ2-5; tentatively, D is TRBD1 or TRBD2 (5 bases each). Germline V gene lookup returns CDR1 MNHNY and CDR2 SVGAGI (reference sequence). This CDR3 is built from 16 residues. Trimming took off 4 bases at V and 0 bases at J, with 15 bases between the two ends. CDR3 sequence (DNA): TGTGCCAGCAGTTGGTCACGAGGGGCGAACCAAGAGACCCAGTACTTC. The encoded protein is CASSWSRGANQETQYF.

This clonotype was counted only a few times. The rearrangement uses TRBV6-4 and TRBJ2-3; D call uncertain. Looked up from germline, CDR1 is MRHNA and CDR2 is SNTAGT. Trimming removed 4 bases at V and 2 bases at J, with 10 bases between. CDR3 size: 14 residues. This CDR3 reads CASSAGILTDTQYF. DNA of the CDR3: TGTGCCAGCAGTGCGGGCATCCTCACAGATACGCAGTATTTT.

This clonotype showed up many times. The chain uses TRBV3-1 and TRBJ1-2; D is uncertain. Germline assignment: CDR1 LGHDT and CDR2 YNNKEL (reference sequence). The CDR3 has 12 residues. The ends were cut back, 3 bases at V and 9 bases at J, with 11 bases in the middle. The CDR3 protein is CASSQATQSYTF. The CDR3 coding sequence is TGTGCCAGCAGCCAGGCCACCCAAAGCTACACCTTC.

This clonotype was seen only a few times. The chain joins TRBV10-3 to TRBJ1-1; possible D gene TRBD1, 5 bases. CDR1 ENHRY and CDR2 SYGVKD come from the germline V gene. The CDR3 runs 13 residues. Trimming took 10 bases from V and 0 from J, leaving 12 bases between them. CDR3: CATRGTVNTEAFF. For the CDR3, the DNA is TGTGCCACCCGGGGGACGGTGAACACTGAAGCTTTCTTT.

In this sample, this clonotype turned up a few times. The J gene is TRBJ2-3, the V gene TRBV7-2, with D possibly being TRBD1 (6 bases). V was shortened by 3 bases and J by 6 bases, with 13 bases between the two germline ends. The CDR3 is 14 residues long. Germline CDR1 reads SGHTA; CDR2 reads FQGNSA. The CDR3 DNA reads TGTGCCAGCAGCTTCCGGCTTGGGGGCGATACGCAGTATTTT. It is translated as CASSFRLGGDTQYF. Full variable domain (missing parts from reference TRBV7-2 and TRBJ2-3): GAGVSQSPSNKVTEKGKDVELRCDPISGHTALYWYRQSLGQGLEFLIYFQGNSAPDKSGLPSDRFSAERTGGSVSTLTIQRTQQEDSAVYLCASSFRLGGDTQYFGPGTRLTVL.

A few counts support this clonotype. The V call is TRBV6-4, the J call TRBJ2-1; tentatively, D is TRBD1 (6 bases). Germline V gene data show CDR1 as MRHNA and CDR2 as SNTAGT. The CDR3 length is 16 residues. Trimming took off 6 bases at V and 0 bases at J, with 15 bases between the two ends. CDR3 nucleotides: TGTGCCAGCAGCCGGTTACAGGGAAGCTCCTACAATGAGCAGTTCTTC. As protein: CASSRLQGSSYNEQFF.

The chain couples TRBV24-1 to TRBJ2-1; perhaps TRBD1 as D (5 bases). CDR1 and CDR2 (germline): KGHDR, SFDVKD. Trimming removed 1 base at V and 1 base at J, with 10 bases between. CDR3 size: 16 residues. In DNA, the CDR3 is TGTGCCACCAGTGATTTAACGACAGATTCCTACAATGAGCAGTTCTTC. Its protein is CATSDLTTDSYNEQFF.

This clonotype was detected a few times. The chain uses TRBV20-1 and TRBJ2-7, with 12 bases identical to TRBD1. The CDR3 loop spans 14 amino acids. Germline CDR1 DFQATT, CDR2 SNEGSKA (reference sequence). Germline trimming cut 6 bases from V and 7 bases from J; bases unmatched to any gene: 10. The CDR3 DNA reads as TGCAGTGCGCGTCCCGGGACAGGGGGCCGAGAGCAGTACTTC. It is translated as CSARPGTGGREQYF.

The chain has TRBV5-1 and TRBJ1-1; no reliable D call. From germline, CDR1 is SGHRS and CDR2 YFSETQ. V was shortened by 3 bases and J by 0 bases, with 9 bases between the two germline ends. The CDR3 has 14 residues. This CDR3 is CASSSLRVNTEAFF. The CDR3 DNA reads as TGCGCCAGCAGCTCCCTTAGGGTGAACACTGAAGCTTTCTTT.

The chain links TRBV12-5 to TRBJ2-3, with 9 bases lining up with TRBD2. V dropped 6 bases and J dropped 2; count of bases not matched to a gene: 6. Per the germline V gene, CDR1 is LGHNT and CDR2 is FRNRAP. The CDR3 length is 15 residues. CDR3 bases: TGTGCTAGTGGCCGCAGCGGGGGGCACACAGATACGCAGTATTTT. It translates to CASGRSGGHTDTQYF.

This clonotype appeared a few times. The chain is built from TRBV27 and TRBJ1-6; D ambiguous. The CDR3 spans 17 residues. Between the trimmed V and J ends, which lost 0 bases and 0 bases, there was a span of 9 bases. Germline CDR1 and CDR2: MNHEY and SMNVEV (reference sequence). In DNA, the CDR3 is TGTGCCAGCAGTTTATCGAGGCAGAACTCCTATAATTCACCCCTCCACTTT. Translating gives CASSLSRQNSYNSPLHF.

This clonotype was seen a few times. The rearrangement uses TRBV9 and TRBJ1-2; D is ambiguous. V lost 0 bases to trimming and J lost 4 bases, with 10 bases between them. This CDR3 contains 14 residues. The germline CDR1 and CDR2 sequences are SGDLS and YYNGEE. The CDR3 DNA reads TGTGCCAGCAGCGTAGACAGTCGTCCCTATGGCTACACCTTC. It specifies CASSVDSRPYGYTF.

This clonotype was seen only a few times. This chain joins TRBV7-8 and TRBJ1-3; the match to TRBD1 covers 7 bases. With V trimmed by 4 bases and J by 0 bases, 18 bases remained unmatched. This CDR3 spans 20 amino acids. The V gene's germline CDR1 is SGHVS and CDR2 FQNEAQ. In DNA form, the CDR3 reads TGTGCCAGCAGCTCCCGCCTCGGACAGGCGCTGGATAGCTCTGGAAACACCATATATTTT. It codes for CASSSRLGQALDSSGNTIYF.

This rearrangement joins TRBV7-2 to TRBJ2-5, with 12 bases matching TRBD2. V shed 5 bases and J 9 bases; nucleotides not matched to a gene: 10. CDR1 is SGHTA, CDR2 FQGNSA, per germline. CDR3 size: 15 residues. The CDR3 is CASSPSGGAAGSQYF. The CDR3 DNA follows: TGTGCCAGCAGCCCTAGCGGGGGGGCCGCGGGGTCCCAGTACTTC.

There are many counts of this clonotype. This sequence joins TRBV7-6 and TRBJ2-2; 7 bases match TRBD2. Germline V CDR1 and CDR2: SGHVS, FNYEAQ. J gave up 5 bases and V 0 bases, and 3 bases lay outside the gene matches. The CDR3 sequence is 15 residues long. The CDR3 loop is CASSLAGRDTGELFF. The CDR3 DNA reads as TGTGCCAGCAGCTTAGCAGGGAGGGATACCGGGGAGCTGTTTTTT.

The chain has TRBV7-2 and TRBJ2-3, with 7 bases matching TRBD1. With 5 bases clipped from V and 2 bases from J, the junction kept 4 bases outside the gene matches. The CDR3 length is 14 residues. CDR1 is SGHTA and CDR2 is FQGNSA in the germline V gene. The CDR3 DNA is TGTGCCAGCAGCAGGGACAGATACACAGATACGCAGTATTTT. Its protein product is CASSRDRYTDTQYF.

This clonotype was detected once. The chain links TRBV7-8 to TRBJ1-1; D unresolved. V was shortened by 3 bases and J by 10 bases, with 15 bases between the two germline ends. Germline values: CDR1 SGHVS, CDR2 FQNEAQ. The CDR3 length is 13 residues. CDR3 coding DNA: TGTGCCAGCAGCTTGGGGTATGATGGAGGAGCTTTCTTT. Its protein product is CASSLGYDGGAFF.

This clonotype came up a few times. CDR3 protein: CASSLTLAGANVLTF. CDR3 in DNA: TGTGCCAGCAGCTTAACGCTCGCTGGGGCCAACGTCCTGACTTTC. V gene TRBV7-8 combines with J gene TRBJ2-6; D is unclear. CDR3 length: 15 residues. Germline V CDR1 and CDR2: SGHVS, FQNEAQ. V was pared by 2 bases and J by 2 bases, with 7 bases between.

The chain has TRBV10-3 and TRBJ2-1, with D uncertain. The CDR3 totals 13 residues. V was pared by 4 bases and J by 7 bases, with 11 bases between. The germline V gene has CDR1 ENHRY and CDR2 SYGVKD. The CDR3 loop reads CAISVHPKNEQFF. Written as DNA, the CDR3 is TGTGCCATCAGTGTTCATCCGAAAAATGAGCAGTTCTTC.

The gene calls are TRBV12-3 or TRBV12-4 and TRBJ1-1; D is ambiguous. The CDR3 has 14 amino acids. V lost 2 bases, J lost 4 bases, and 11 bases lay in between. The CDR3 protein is CASSLYPGTTEAFF. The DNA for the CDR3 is TGTGCCAGCAGTTTATACCCAGGTACCACTGAAGCTTTCTTT.

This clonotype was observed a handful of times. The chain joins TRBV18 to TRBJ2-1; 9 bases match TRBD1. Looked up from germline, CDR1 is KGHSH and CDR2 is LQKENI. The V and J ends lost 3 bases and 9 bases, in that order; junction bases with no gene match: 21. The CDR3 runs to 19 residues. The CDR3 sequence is CASSPRGQGHIPGNFEQFF. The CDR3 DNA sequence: TGTGCCAGCTCACCGCGGGGACAGGGACATATCCCGGGCAATTTTGAGCAGTTCTTC.

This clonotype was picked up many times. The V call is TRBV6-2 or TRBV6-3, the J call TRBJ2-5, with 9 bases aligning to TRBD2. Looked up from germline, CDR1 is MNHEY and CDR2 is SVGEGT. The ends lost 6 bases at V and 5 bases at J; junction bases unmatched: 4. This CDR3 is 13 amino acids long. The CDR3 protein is CASRRGGFETQYF. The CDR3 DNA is TGTGCCAGCAGGCGGGGGGGCTTTGAGACCCAGTACTTC.

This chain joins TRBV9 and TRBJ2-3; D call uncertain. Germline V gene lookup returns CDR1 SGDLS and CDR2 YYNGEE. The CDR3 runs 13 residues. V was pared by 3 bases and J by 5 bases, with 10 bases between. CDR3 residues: CASSALDLDTQYF. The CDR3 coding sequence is TGTGCCAGCAGCGCCTTAGATTTAGATACGCAGTATTTT. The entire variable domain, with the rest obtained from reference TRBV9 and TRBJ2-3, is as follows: DSGVTQTPKHLITATGQRVTLRCSPRSGDLSVYWYQQSLDQGLQFLIQYYNGEERAKGNILERFSAQQFPDLHSELNLSSLELGDSALYFCASSALDLDTQYFGPGTRLTVL.

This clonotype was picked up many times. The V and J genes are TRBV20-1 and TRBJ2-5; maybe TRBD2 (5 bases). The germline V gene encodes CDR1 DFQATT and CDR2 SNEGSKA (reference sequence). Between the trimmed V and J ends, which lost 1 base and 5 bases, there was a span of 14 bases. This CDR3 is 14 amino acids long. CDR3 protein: CSARGGAGLETQYF. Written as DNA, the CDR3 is TGCAGTGCTAGAGGAGGCGCGGGCTTGGAGACCCAGTACTTC.

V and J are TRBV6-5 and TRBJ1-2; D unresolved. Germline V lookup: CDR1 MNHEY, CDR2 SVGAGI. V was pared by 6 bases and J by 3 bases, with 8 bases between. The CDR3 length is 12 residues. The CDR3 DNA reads TGTGCCAGCAGGTCGGTTGACTATGGCTACACCTTC. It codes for CASRSVDYGYTF.

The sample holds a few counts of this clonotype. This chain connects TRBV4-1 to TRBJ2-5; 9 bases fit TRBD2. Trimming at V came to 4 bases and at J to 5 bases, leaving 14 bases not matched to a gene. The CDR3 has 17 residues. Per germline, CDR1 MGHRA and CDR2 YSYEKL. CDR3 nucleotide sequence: TGCGCCAGCAGCCCGCATGCTACGCTAGCGGGGAAGGAGACCCAGTACTTC. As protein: CASSPHATLAGKETQYF.